This passage covers 30 T cell receptor beta chains from one sample sequenced in a study of tumor-infiltrating lymphocytes in localized non-small cell lung cancer. Only in-frame clones appear in the TCRdb table, and some are missing; sequencing was by immunoSEQ multiplex PCR. Of around 12,000 clones detected, about 72% appear once; the ten largest clones hold 11%. Sequenced input: uninvolved lung tissue not adjacent to the tumor. These TCRs come from a human donor with non-small cell lung cancer.

The chain recombines TRBV30 with TRBJ1-5; no definite D call. Germline CDR1 GTSNPN, CDR2 SVGIG (reference sequence). The CDR3 totals 15 residues. V was cut by 1 base and J by 7 bases, with 17 bases left in between. In DNA form, the CDR3 reads TGTGCCTGGAGTGGATCAAAACACTCACAGCAGCCCCAGCATTTT. Its translation is CAWSGSKHSQQPQHF.

In its sample, this clone is large (0.1 to 1%). The chain combines TRBV30 with TRBJ1-5; no firm D call. The CDR3 is 16 residues long. V shed 0 bases and J shed 2 bases, with 14 bases lying between them. The germline gives CDR1 GTSNPN, CDR2 SVGIG (reference sequence). CDR3 sequence (DNA): TGTGCCTGGAGTGTACGGGCGGGTCGGGGCAATCAGCCCCAGCATTTT. Amino acids: CAWSVRAGRGNQPQHF.

The gene calls are TRBV19 and TRBJ1-2; possible D gene TRBD1, 5 bases. Deletions cut 7 bases from V and 8 bases from J, with 20 bases between. Germline V gene lookup returns CDR1 LNHDA and CDR2 SQIVND (reference sequence). The CDR3 length is 14 residues. CDR3 bases: TGTGCCAGTAAAACCCCCCGGGACCCACTGGGCTACACCTTC. Its protein product is CASKTPRDPLGYTF. The whole variable domain, remainder taken from reference TRBV19 and TRBJ1-2, is DGGITQSPKYLFRKEGQNVTLSCEQNLNHDAMYWYRQDPGQGLRLIYYSQIVNDFQKGDIAEGYSVSREKKESFPLTVTSAQKNPTAFYLCASKTPRDPLGYTFGSGTRLTVV.

J is TRBJ2-7 and V is TRBV29-1, with 8 nucleotides matching TRBD2. The V segment lost 2 bases and the J segment 4 bases; nucleotides outside the gene matches: 4. The CDR3 contains 13 residues. From germline, CDR1 is SQVTM and CDR2 ANQGSEA. DNA for the CDR3: TGCAGCGTTGAATCCGGGGGGGCATACGAGCAGTACTTC. Amino acids: CSVESGGAYEQYF.

The V and J genes are TRBV11-2 and TRBJ2-7, with D possibly matching TRBD1 (6 bases). CDR3 length: 13 amino acids. Germline CDR1 and CDR2: SGHAT and FQNNGV. V was trimmed by 5 bases and J by 0 bases, leaving 8 bases between them. The DNA for the CDR3 is TGTGCCAGCAGCCAGACAGGCTCCTACGAGCAGTACTTC. Amino acid sequence: CASSQTGSYEQYF. Looking up the rest from reference TRBV11-2 and TRBJ2-7 gives the full variable domain: EAGVAQSPRYKIIEKRQSVAFWCNPISGHATLYWYQQILGQGPKLLIQFQNNGVVDDSQLPKDRFSAERLKGVDSTLKIQPAKLEDSAVYLCASSQTGSYEQYFGPGTRLTVT.

The chain recombines TRBV10-1 with TRBJ2-5, with 11 positions matching TRBD2. V was clipped by 5 bases and J by 2 bases; unmatched bases: 4. CDR3 length equals 15 residues. Germline V CDR1 and CDR2: WNHNN, SYGVQD (reference sequence). The CDR3, as DNA: TGCGCCAGCAGTCGAGTAGCGGGGGGGCAAGAGACCCAGTACTTC. It encodes CASSRVAGGQETQYF.

V gene TRBV7-2 combines with J gene TRBJ2-7, with D unresolved. The germline V and J ends were trimmed by 0 bases and 6 bases, with 3 bases remaining between them. Germline CDR1 reads SGHTA; CDR2 reads FQGNSA. The CDR3 totals 11 residues. In DNA form, the CDR3 reads TGTGCCAGCAGCTTAGCGCTCGAGCAGTACTTC. Translated: CASSLALEQYF.

In its sample, this clone was seen a few times. This chain joins TRBV5-1 and TRBJ2-3; 7 bases agree with TRBD1. V shed 0 bases, J shed 2 bases, and the junction held 6 bases outside the gene matches. This CDR3 is built from 16 residues. Germline CDR1 SGHRS, CDR2 YFSETQ. CDR3 in DNA: TGCGCCAGCAGCTTGGTCGGGACAGACAACACAGATACGCAGTATTTT. Protein product: CASSLVGTDNTDTQYF.

The chain combines TRBV7-6 with TRBJ1-2, with TRBD1 matching 9 bases. In germline, CDR1 is SGHVS, CDR2 FNYEAQ. The ends lost 5 bases at V and 4 bases at J; junction bases unmatched: 11. CDR3 length equals 16 residues. The CDR3 DNA is TGTGCCAGCAGCCCACTGGATCGACAGGGGGTCTATGGCTACACCTTC. Residues: CASSPLDRQGVYGYTF.

This clone was seen a few times. This chain uses TRBV29-1 with TRBJ2-1, with D possibly TRBD1 on 5 matching bases. CDR3 size: 15 residues. Trimming stripped 4 bases from V and 2 bases from J, with 15 bases between. Germline V gene lookup returns CDR1 SQVTM and CDR2 ANQGSEA. The CDR3 coding sequence is TGCAGCGTTGGCCCCTCGGACAAAACCTACAATGAGCAGTTCTTC. Its translation: CSVGPSDKTYNEQFF.

The rearrangement uses TRBV9 and TRBJ2-3; D is ambiguous. This CDR3 contains 14 residues. The germline V gene encodes CDR1 SGDLS and CDR2 YYNGEE. Trimming removed 0 bases at V and 4 bases at J, with 9 bases between. DNA of the CDR3: TGTGCCAGCAGCGTAGGAGGTGGCGCAGATACGCAGTATTTT. Protein: CASSVGGGADTQYF.

The chain uses TRBV6-4 and TRBJ2-3; no clear D. Germline CDR1 MRHNA, CDR2 SNTAGT. V shed 2 bases and J shed 4 bases, with 4 bases lying between them. The CDR3 runs to 12 residues. CDR3 sequence: CASSDRADTQYF. In nucleotides, the CDR3 is TGTGCCAGCAGTGACCGGGCAGATACGCAGTATTTT.

This clone was seen a few times. The CDR3 DNA follows: TGTGCCAGCAGCGCCTATGTCGCGGGCCCTAGCACAGATACGCAGTATTTT. Its protein product is CASSAYVAGPSTDTQYF. The chain is built from TRBV9 and TRBJ2-3, with D possibly being TRBD2 (5 bases). Germline V lookup: CDR1 SGDLS, CDR2 YYNGEE. This CDR3 has 17 amino acids. The germline V and J ends were trimmed by 3 bases and 0 bases, with 17 bases remaining between them.

This clone was detected once. The gene calls are TRBV4-3 and TRBJ2-7; tentative D call: TRBD2 (6 bases). Trimming removed 1 base from V and 1 base from J, with 11 bases in between. Germline CDR1 is LGHNA and CDR2 is YSLEER. The CDR3 runs to 15 residues. CDR3 bases: TGCGCCAGCAGCCAAGTAATGGACTATTCCTACGAGCAGTACTTC. Protein sequence: CASSQVMDYSYEQYF.

In nucleotides, the CDR3 is TGTGCCAGCAGCTTGGGGGGGCCCCGGTCTGATCAGCCCCAGCATTTT. It is translated as CASSLGGPRSDQPQHF. V gene TRBV5-6 combines with J gene TRBJ1-5, with D possibly TRBD1 on 6 matching bases. V dropped 0 bases and J dropped 5 bases, with 15 bases sitting between them. The CDR3 has 16 residues. Looked up from germline, CDR1 is SGHDT and CDR2 is YYEEEE.

Only a few counts were recorded for this clone. This chain joins TRBV5-1 and TRBJ2-7, with D perhaps being TRBD1 or TRBD2 (5 bases each). V lost 0 bases, J lost 3 bases, and 13 bases lay in between. The length of the CDR3 is 15 residues. Looked up from germline, CDR1 is SGHRS and CDR2 is YFSETQ. CDR3 DNA: TGCGCCAGCAGCTTGGGGGACCTAGGAAACTACGAGCAGTACTTC. It encodes CASSLGDLGNYEQYF.

The V gene is TRBV29-1, the J gene TRBJ2-7, with 13 bases fitting TRBD2. The V and J ends lost 6 bases and 0 bases, in that order; junction bases with no gene match: 2. From germline, CDR1 is SQVTM and CDR2 ANQGSEA. CDR3 length: 14 amino acids. CDR3 DNA: TGCAGCGTACGACTAGCGGGAGGCTCCTACGAGCAGTACTTC. Translated, it gives CSVRLAGGSYEQYF.

The chain joins TRBV5-4 to TRBJ1-1, with TRBD1 matching over 12 bases. Germline V gives CDR1 SGHNT, CDR2 YYREEE (reference sequence). J was trimmed by 4 bases and V by 4 bases; bases with no gene match: 11. The CDR3 consists of 17 residues. CDR3 sequence: CASSNRDRGRLGTEAFF. CDR3 coding DNA: TGTGCCAGCAGCAACCGGGACAGGGGGCGGTTAGGCACTGAAGCTTTCTTT.

This rearrangement joins TRBV15 to TRBJ2-7, with 7 bases identical to TRBD2. This CDR3 region has 16 residues. Germline loops: CDR1 LNHNV, CDR2 YYDKDF (reference sequence). Trimming cost V 0 bases and J 2 bases; bases outside gene matches: 7. The CDR3 reads CATSRDSGTKPYEQYF. Written as DNA, the CDR3 is TGTGCCACCAGCAGAGATTCCGGGACTAAACCCTACGAGCAGTACTTC.

In this sample, this clone is medium-sized. The V gene is TRBV6-1, the J gene TRBJ1-1; no clear D. Deletions cut 6 bases from V and 2 bases from J, with 13 bases between. This CDR3 has 14 amino acids. The germline CDR1 and CDR2 sequences are MNHNS and SASEGT. The CDR3 spells CASRENGPNTEAFF. DNA of the CDR3: TGTGCCAGCAGGGAAAATGGGCCAAACACTGAAGCTTTCTTT.

This clone was observed a handful of times. The J gene is TRBJ1-3, the V gene TRBV11-2, with TRBD1 matching 8 bases. Germline loops: CDR1 SGHAT, CDR2 FQNNGV. Trimming at V came to 1 base and at J to 4 bases, leaving 15 bases not matched to a gene. The CDR3 runs 19 residues. DNA of the CDR3: TGTGCCAGCAGCTTAGGACGCGGGACAGGTCGAAAGGTGGGAAACACCATATATTTT. Translated: CASSLGRGTGRKVGNTIYF.

The chain combines TRBV6-6 with TRBJ2-2; no clear D. The germline V gene encodes CDR1 MNHNY and CDR2 SVGAGI (reference sequence). The V end lost 6 bases, the J end lost 4 bases, and 18 bases lay between the germline ends. The CDR3 has 16 amino acids. CDR3 coding DNA: TGTGCCAGCAGCCCGGGCCCTCCCGGCCCCACCGGGGAGCTGTTTTTT. It yields the protein CASSPGPPGPTGELFF.

The CDR3 spells CASSSWTGSYNEQFF. For the CDR3, the DNA is TGTGCCAGCAGCTCCTGGACTGGCTCCTACAATGAGCAGTTCTTC. The chain combines TRBV7-2 with TRBJ2-1; D may be TRBD2 (5 bases). The CDR3 sequence is 15 residues long. With 4 bases removed from V and 0 bases from J, the gap between germline ends came to 10 bases. Germline V CDR1 and CDR2: SGHTA, FQGNSA.

The chain joins TRBV2 to TRBJ1-2; D uncertain. The V end was cut by 6 bases, the J end by 7 bases, with 15 bases between. The CDR3 is 13 residues long. Germline V gene data show CDR1 as SNHLY and CDR2 as FYNNEI. DNA for the CDR3: TGTGCCAGCAGCGCCCGGTCTGAGCGTGGCTACACCTTC. Protein: CASSARSERGYTF.

V gene TRBV5-6 combines with J gene TRBJ2-4; no firm D call. Trimming pared 3 bases from V and 0 bases from J, leaving 13 bases between. CDR1 SGHDT and CDR2 YYEEEE come from the germline V gene. This CDR3 is built from 16 residues. This CDR3 is CASSSRIEIAKNIQYF. CDR3 bases: TGTGCCAGCAGCTCAAGGATAGAGATAGCCAAAAACATTCAGTACTTC.

The chain carries TRBV7-2 and TRBJ2-7, with 10 bases identical to TRBD1. There are 17 residues in the CDR3. Germline CDR1 is SGHTA and CDR2 is FQGNSA. Trimming removed 3 bases from V and 3 bases from J; junction bases left unmatched: 11. This CDR3 is CASSFKVPGTGVYEQYF. CDR3 DNA sequence: TGTGCCAGCAGCTTTAAGGTCCCCGGGACAGGGGTCTACGAGCAGTACTTC.

The chain joins TRBV2 to TRBJ1-1; TRBD1 matches at 9 bases. V gave up 6 bases and J gave up 7 bases; unmatched junction bases: 3. Germline V CDR1 and CDR2: SNHLY, FYNNEI. This CDR3 contains 12 residues. The DNA of the CDR3 is TGTGCCAGCAGACCGGGACAGGGTGAAGCTTTCTTT. This translates into CASRPGQGEAFF. Together with reference TRBV2 and TRBJ1-1, the CDR3 gives the full variable domain: EPEVTQTPSHQVTQMGQEVILRCVPISNHLYFYWYRQILGQKVEFLVSFYNNEISEKSEIFDDQFSVERPDGSNFTLKIRSTKLEDSAMYFCASRPGQGEAFFGQGTRLTVV.

This clone has just one count. This chain connects TRBV7-2 to TRBJ2-7; perhaps TRBD1 as D (5 bases). Trimming left V 2 bases short and J 3 bases short, with 14 bases between. The CDR3 totals 15 residues. From germline, CDR1 is SGHTA and CDR2 FQGNSA. The CDR3 bases are TGTGCCAGCAGCTTACGGTCGGAAGGGGTCTACGAGCAGTACTTC. As protein: CASSLRSEGVYEQYF.

The chain links TRBV18 to TRBJ2-7; TRBD2 is a possible D gene (5 bases). This CDR3 is 14 amino acids long. Germline CDR1 is KGHSH and CDR2 is LQKENI. Trimming shortened V by 6 bases and J by 0 bases, and 12 bases separated the two germline ends. The DNA of the CDR3 is TGTGCCAGCTCCCCTAGCTCTACCTCCTACGAGCAGTACTTC. Its translation: CASSPSSTSYEQYF.

The chain recombines TRBV7-9 with TRBJ2-7; D might be TRBD2 (6 bases). The CDR3 covers 13 residues. Per germline, CDR1 SEHNR and CDR2 FQNEAQ (reference sequence). The V end lost 3 bases, the J end lost 0 bases, and 6 bases lay between the germline ends. Here the CDR3 reads CASSLRGSYEQYF. CDR3 bases: TGTGCCAGCAGCTTGCGGGGCTCCTACGAGCAGTACTTC. Together with reference TRBV7-9 and TRBJ2-7, the CDR3 gives the full variable domain: DTGVSQNPRHKITKRGQNVTFRCDPISEHNRLYWYRQTLGQGPEFLTYFQNEAQLEKSRLLSDRFSAERPKGSFSTLEIQRTEQGDSAMYLCASSLRGSYEQYFGPGTRLTVT.